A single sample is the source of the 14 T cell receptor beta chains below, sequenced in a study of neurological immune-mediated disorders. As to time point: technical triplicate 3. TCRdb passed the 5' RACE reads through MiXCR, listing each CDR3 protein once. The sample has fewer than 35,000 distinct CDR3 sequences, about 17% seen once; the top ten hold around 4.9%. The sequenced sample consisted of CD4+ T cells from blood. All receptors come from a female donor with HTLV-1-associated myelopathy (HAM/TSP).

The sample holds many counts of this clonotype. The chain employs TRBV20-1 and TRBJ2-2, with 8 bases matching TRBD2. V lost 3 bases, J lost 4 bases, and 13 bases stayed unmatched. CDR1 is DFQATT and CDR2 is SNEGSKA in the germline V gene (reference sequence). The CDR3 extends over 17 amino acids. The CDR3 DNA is TGCAGTGCTAGGGCACCCGGGGGGGCGGCGGGCACCGGGGAGCTGTTTTTT. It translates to CSARAPGGAAGTGELFF.

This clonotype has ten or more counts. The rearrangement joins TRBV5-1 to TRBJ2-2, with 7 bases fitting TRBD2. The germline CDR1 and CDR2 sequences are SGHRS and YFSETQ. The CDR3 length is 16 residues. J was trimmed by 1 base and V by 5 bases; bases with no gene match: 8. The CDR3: CASSTPGLQNTGELFF. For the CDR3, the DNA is TGCGCCAGCAGTACACCGGGACTACAGAACACCGGGGAGCTGTTTTTT.

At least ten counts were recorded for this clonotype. CDR3 coding DNA: TGTGCCAGCAGCTTAGGGGCTAGCGGGTGGTACGAGCAGTACTTC. It yields the protein CASSLGASGWYEQYF. The J gene is TRBJ2-7, the V gene TRBV5-6; 8 bases map to TRBD2. The CDR3 has 15 residues. From germline, CDR1 is SGHDT and CDR2 YYEEEE. The trim removed 2 bases at V and 4 bases at J, leaving 8 bases unmatched.

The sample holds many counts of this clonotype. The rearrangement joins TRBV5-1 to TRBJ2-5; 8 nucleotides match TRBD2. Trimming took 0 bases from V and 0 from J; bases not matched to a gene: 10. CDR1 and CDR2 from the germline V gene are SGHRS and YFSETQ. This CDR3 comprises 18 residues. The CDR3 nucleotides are TGCGCCAGCAGCTTGGGGACTAGCTCCAAAACCGACCAAGAGACCCAGTACTTC. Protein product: CASSLGTSSKTDQETQYF.

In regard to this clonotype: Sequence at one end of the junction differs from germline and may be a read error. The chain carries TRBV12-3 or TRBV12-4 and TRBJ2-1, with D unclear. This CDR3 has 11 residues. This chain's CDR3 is CDSSTVWEQFF. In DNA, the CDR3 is TGTGACAGCAGTACTGTATGGGAGCAGTTCTTC.

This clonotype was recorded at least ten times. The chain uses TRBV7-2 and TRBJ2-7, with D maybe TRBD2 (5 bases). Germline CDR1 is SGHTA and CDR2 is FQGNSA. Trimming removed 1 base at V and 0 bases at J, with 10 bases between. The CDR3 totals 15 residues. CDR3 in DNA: TGTGCCAGCAGCTTAGTCGTCCGGGGCTCCTACGAGCAGTACTTC. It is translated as CASSLVVRGSYEQYF.

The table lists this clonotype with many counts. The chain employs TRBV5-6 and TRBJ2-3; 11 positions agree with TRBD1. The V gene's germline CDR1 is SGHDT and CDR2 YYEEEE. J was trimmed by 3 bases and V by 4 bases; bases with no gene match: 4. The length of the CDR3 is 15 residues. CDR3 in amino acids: CASSGTGGGTDTQYF. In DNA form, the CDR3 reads TGTGCCAGCAGCGGGACAGGGGGTGGGACAGATACGCAGTATTTT.

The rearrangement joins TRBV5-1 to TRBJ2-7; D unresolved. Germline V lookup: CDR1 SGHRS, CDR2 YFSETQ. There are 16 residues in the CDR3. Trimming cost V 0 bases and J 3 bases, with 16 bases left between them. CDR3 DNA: TGCGCCAGCAGCTTGGCCGGGCTAAACTCCGGCTACGAGCAGTACTTC. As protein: CASSLAGLNSGYEQYF. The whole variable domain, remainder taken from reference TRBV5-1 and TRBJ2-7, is KAGVTQTPRYLIKTRGQQVTLSCSPISGHRSVSWYQQTPGQGLQFLFEYFSETQRNKGNFPGRFSGRQFSNSRSEMNVSTLELGDSALYLCASSLAGLNSGYEQYFGPGTRLTVT.

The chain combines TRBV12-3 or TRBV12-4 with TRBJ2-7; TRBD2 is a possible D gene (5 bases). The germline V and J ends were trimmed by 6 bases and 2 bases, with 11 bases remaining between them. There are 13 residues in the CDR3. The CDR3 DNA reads TGTGCCAGCAGGGAGGCGGTTACCTACGAGCAGTACTTC. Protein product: CASREAVTYEQYF.

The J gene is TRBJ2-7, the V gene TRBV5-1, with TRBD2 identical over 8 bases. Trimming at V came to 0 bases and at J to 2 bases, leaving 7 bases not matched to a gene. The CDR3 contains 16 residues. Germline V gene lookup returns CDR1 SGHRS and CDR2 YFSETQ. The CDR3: CASSLAYGTSTYEQYF. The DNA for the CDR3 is TGCGCCAGCAGCTTGGCCTACGGGACTAGTACCTACGAGCAGTACTTC.

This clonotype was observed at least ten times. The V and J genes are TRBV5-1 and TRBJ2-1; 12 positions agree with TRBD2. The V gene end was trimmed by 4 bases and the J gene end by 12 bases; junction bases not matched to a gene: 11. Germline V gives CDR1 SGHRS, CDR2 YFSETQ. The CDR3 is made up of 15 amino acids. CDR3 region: CASSPTSGSPEGQFF. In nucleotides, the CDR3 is TGCGCCAGCAGCCCGACTAGCGGGAGTCCGGAGGGGCAGTTCTTC.

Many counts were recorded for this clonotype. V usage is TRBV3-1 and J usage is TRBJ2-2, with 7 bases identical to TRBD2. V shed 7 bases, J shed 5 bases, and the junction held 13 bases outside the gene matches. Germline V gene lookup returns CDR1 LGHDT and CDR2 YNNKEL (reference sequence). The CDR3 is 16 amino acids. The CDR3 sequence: CASKPPTGRETGELFF. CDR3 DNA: TGTGCCAGCAAACCCCCTACTGGGCGGGAGACCGGGGAGCTGTTTTTT. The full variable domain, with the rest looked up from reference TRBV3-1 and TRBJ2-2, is DTAVSQTPKYLVTQMGNDKSIKCEQNLGHDTMYWYKQDSKKFLKIMFSYNNKELIINETVPNRFSPKSPDKAHLNLHINSLELGDSAVYFCASKPPTGRETGELFFGEGSRLTVL.

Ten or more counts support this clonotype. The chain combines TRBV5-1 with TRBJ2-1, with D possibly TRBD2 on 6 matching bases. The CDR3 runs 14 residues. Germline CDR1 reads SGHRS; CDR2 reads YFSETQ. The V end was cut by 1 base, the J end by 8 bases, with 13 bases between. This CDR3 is CASSLPGGGDEQFF. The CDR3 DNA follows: TGCGCCAGCAGCTTGCCCGGGGGTGGGGATGAGCAGTTCTTC.

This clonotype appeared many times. CDR3 nucleotides: TGCAGTGCTAGAGTGACTAGCGGGACCAATGAGCAGTTCTTC. Translation gives CSARVTSGTNEQFF. The chain links TRBV20-1 to TRBJ2-1, with 11 bases matching TRBD2. Germline-derived CDR1 and CDR2 are DFQATT and SNEGSKA (reference sequence). The CDR3 consists of 14 residues. Trimming took 1 base from V and 6 from J; bases not matched to a gene: 2.